Here is one T cell receptor (beta chain) with its context. The CDR3 is 14 amino acids. V was clipped by 6 bases and J by 2 bases, with 13 bases between them. Germline values: CDR1 MNHEY, CDR2 SVGAGI. Under the authors' procedure: Reference gene primer amplification gave nucleated cell count estimates. The assay was immunoSEQ multiplex PCR, and TCRdb's table has in-frame clones only and misses some. V and J calls and clone size are those listed in that table; D and trimming were worked out from the DNA. Here the sample spans a few hundred thousand clones, 84% being singletons. The data stem from a study of blood T cell repertoires in COVID-19. About the research overall: Spain, Italy and the United States supplied samples that represented acute and convalescent COVID-19. Sources were T cells, B-cell-depleted T cells, or PBMCs; the material itself was cDNA or gDNA.

This sequence was found in a man in his forties or fifties who had recovered from COVID-19. V gene TRBV6-5 combines with J gene TRBJ1-2, with a weak D call TRBD1 (5 bases). The sequencing input was peripheral blood. CDR3 residues: CASRLGRDNYGYTF. The DNA for the CDR3 is TGTGCCAGCAGGCTCGGGAGGGACAACTATGGCTACACCTTC.